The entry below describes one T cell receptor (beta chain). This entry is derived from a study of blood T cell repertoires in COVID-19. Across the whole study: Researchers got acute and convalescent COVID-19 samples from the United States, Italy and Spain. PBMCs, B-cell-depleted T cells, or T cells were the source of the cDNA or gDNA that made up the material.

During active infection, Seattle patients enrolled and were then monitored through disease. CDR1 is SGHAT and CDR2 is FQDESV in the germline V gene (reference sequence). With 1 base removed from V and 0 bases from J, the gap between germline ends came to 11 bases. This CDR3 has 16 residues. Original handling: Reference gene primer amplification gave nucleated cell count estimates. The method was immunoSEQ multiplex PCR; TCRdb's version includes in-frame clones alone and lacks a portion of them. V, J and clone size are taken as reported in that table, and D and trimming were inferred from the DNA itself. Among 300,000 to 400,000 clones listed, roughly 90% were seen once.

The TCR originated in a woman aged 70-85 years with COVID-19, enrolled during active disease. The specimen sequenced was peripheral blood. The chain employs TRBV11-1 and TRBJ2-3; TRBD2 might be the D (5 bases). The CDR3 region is CASSLVVASSTDTQYF. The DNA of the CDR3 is TGTGCCAGCAGCTTAGTGGTAGCGTCAAGCACAGATACGCAGTATTTT.